This TCR beta chain was identified in a study of blood T cell repertoires in COVID-19. Study details: COVID-19 samples collected from the United States, Italy and Spain covered acute and convalescent phases. T cells, B-cell-depleted T cells, or PBMCs provided the cDNA or gDNA that served as material.

Source study methods: Nucleated cell number was recorded as an estimate derived from reference gene primer amplification. Profiling relied on immunoSEQ multiplex PCR, and the TCRdb table lists in-frame clones only, not all of them. That table supplies the V and J calls and clone size; D and trimming were determined from the DNA. The sample gives 130,000 or so clones, about 83% of which show up once; 3.5% to 4.5% is in the top ten. This receptor was identified in a man aged 55 to 70 with acute or convalescent COVID-19. Sequencing was performed on peripheral blood.

For the CDR3, the DNA is TGTGCCAGCAGTTCGACAATAGCCAAAAACATTCAGTACTTC. It is translated as CASSSTIAKNIQYF. The V gene is TRBV27, the J gene TRBJ2-4, with D unresolved. Germline CDR1 MNHEY, CDR2 SMNVEV (reference sequence). Deletions cut 4 bases from V and 0 bases from J, with 7 bases between. The CDR3 totals 14 residues.